These 10 T cell receptor beta chains came from one sample sequenced in a study of CD8 T cells in ankylosing spondylitis. Study conclusions and caveats: Seemingly distinctive of ankylosing spondylitis blood was a TCR beta motif formed by eight highly homologous variants.

TCRdb recomputed calls from the 5' RACE reads with MiXCR, one row per CDR3 protein. The sample shows about 400,000 distinct CDR3 sequences, around 20% of them seen only once. Their specific antigens are unknown. The specimen sequenced was blood, either unsorted or a sorted T cell fraction (not recorded which). The receptor set was obtained from a male donor with ankylosing spondylitis.

This clonotype has only a few counts. The chain joins TRBV9 to TRBJ2-2, with 7 nucleotides matching TRBD2. The CDR3 extends over 17 amino acids. The trim removed 4 bases at V and 5 bases at J, leaving 14 bases unmatched. Germline V lookup: CDR1 SGDLS, CDR2 YYNGEE. CDR3 sequence (DNA): TGTGCCAGCAGCCACCGACTAGCCCCCACGGGGACCGGGGAGCTGTTTTTT. Translating gives CASSHRLAPTGTGELFF.

The J gene is TRBJ2-7, the V gene TRBV11-2; 12 bases align to TRBD2. Germline values: CDR1 SGHAT, CDR2 FQNNGV. With 5 bases clipped from V and 6 bases from J, the junction kept 20 bases outside the gene matches. The CDR3 is 19 amino acids. The CDR3: CASSPSPPLAGGLVREQYF. Written as DNA, the CDR3 is TGTGCCAGCAGCCCGTCCCCACCACTAGCGGGAGGACTCGTCCGCGAGCAGTACTTC.

The rearrangement joins TRBV20-1 to TRBJ1-6; no reliable D call. CDR1 is DFQATT, CDR2 SNEGSKA, per germline (reference sequence). The V and J ends lost 5 bases and 5 bases respectively, with 16 bases between them. The CDR3 extends over 15 amino acids. The DNA of the CDR3 is TGCAGTGCTGAGCCTACCCGTTTTCATAATTCACCCCTCCACTTT. Protein sequence: CSAEPTRFHNSPLHF.

This chain links TRBV20-1 with TRBJ2-5; the D is unclear. V lost 0 bases to trimming and J lost 1 base, with 12 bases between them. Germline values: CDR1 DFQATT, CDR2 SNEGSKA (reference sequence). The CDR3 loop spans 15 amino acids. CDR3 sequence reads: CSARDVSSSQETQYF. CDR3 nucleotide sequence: TGCAGTGCTAGAGATGTAAGCTCATCCCAAGAGACCCAGTACTTC.

V and J are TRBV20-1 and TRBJ2-5; D perhaps matches TRBD1 (5 bases). Between the trimmed V and J ends, which lost 0 bases and 5 bases, there was a span of 16 bases. CDR1 is DFQATT and CDR2 is SNEGSKA in the germline V gene (reference sequence). The CDR3 extends over 15 amino acids. The CDR3 is CSARDGAIPGETQYF. CDR3 in DNA: TGCAGTGCTAGAGATGGGGCTATACCCGGGGAGACCCAGTACTTC.

This clonotype was counted ten times or more. The gene calls are TRBV7-6 and TRBJ2-2, with 14 positions matching TRBD2. The V gene end was trimmed by 4 bases and the J gene end by 0 bases; junction bases not matched to a gene: 7. CDR3 length equals 19 residues. CDR1 is SGHVS, CDR2 FNYEAQ, per germline. The CDR3 nucleotides are TGTGCCAGCAGCTCTACCCCGGGACTAGCGGGAGCGAACACCGGGGAGCTGTTTTTT. Protein: CASSSTPGLAGANTGELFF.

This clonotype occurred many times. The chain employs TRBV9 and TRBJ2-7; a possible D gene is TRBD1 (6 bases). Deletions cut 0 bases from V and 7 bases from J, with 11 bases between. The CDR3 covers 13 residues. The germline V gene has CDR1 SGDLS and CDR2 YYNGEE. CDR3 region: CASSVGQVGEQYF. The CDR3 coding sequence is TGTGCCAGCAGCGTAGGACAGGTAGGAGAGCAGTACTTC.

The V gene is TRBV4-2, the J gene TRBJ2-1; 14 bases map to TRBD2. This CDR3 is 18 amino acids long. Germline CDR1 and CDR2: LGHNA and YNFKEQ. V lost 3 bases, J lost 8 bases, and 12 bases stayed unmatched. The chain's CDR3 is CASSHFIGGLAGEHEQFF. In nucleotides, the CDR3 is TGTGCCAGCAGCCACTTTATCGGGGGACTAGCGGGAGAACATGAGCAGTTCTTC.

This sequence joins TRBV27 and TRBJ1-4; 8 nucleotides agree with TRBD1. The germline gives CDR1 MNHEY, CDR2 SMNVEV (reference sequence). This CDR3 contains 15 residues. Trimming cost V 5 bases and J 4 bases; bases outside gene matches: 6. This CDR3 reads CASSVDRGGNEKLFF. The CDR3 DNA is TGTGCCAGCAGTGTCGACAGGGGCGGTAATGAAAAACTGTTTTTT.

This clonotype was picked up a small number of times. V gene TRBV6-5 combines with J gene TRBJ2-5, with TRBD2 identical over 8 bases. Looked up from germline, CDR1 is MNHEY and CDR2 is SVGAGI. The CDR3 spans 15 residues. After removal of 4 bases from V and 5 bases from J, the junction contained 9 bases not matched to a gene. The CDR3 loop reads CASSLYGRATETQYF. The CDR3 nucleotides are TGTGCCAGCAGTTTATACGGGAGGGCTACTGAGACCCAGTACTTC.